The entry below describes one T cell receptor (beta chain). Germline assignment: CDR1 MDHEN and CDR2 SYDVKM. This CDR3 has 14 residues. Trimming removed 6 bases from V and 7 bases from J, with 15 bases in between. The sample belongs to a study of blood T cell repertoires in COVID-19. On the study more broadly: COVID-19 samples from acute and convalescent phases originated in the United States, Italy and Spain. T cells, B-cell-depleted T cells, or PBMCs supplied cDNA or gDNA.

Original processing methods: Cell counts per sample came from amplifying reference gene primers. Profiling relied on immunoSEQ multiplex PCR, and the TCRdb table lists in-frame clones only, not all of them. V and J calls and clone size are copied from that table; D and trimming were computed from the DNA. The repertoire holds some 270,000 clones, around nine tenths seen once, with about 8.8% in the top ten. The sample taken for sequencing was peripheral blood. The receptor was derived from a man in his forties or fifties with active or convalescent COVID-19. The chain employs TRBV28 and TRBJ1-4, with D possibly being TRBD1 (6 bases). The CDR3 loop reads CASSGGGSGEKLFF. CDR3 in DNA: TGTGCCAGCAGCGGTGGGGGCTCTGGTGAAAAACTGTTTTTT.